This T cell receptor (beta chain) originates from a study of OX40 agonist ivuxolimab in advanced cancers. Findings and caveats of the study: The authors did not determine the antigen specificity of the expanded peripheral T cells.

A note on this clone: What it recognizes is unknown.

Sequencing used immunoSEQ multiplex PCR; TCRdb keeps in-frame clones, though not all of them. The table lists about 64,000 clones, 85% to 90% of them singletons. CDR3 length: 14 amino acids. The ends lost 0 bases at V and 7 bases at J; junction bases unmatched: 5. Per germline, CDR1 MNHEY and CDR2 SMNVEV (reference sequence). This receptor was obtained from an adult with an advanced solid tumor such as melanoma, head and neck, liver or kidney cancer. Material: CD4+ or CD8+ T cells sorted from blood, obtained in a trial of the OX40 agonist ivuxolimab. This chain links TRBV27 with TRBJ1-2; 7 bases are a match to TRBD1. The CDR3 region is CASSLSIDRVGYTF. CDR3 DNA sequence: TGTGCCAGCAGTTTATCGATCGACAGGGTTGGCTACACCTTC.